This TCR beta chain was documented in a study of cytomegalovirus exposure and HLA in healthy donors. Broader study findings: Sequencing likely produced, as an artifact, a cluster of highly shared sequence variants. V- and J-gene trimming of TCR beta was linked (in a later analysis) to a missense DCLRE1C variant. More than 15,000 TCR beta sequences were associated with HLA alleles at 0.05 false discovery rate in a later analysis. The classifier, whose performance was assessed in both the original and validation cohorts, reportedly diagnosed cytomegalovirus status with high specificity and sensitivity.

V dropped 4 bases and J dropped 5 bases, with 17 bases sitting between them. This CDR3 comprises 15 residues. CDR1 and CDR2 from the germline V gene are KGHSH and LQKENI. For this clone: The antigen is not known.

PCR primers comprised 60 Vbeta and 13 Jbeta primers. Sequenced by immunoSEQ multiplex PCR; TCRdb stores in-frame clones only, minus some. The sample records some 160,000 clones, 78% being singletons. Specimen: PBMCs. The origin of this receptor is a male donor in good health and CMV-seronegative. V is TRBV18 and J is TRBJ2-5; D is possibly TRBD1 (6 bases). CDR3 coding DNA: TGTGCCAGCTCACAGCGACAGGCTGCTCGCGAGACCCAGTACTTC. It translates to CASSQRQAARETQYF.